Here is one TCR beta chain with its context. Its antigen is not known. Method: immunoSEQ multiplex PCR; TCRdb's copy keeps in-frame clones and lacks some. The sample shows about 50,000 clones, nearly 75% of them seen only once. This sample is part of a study of vaccination effects on CD4 cells after COVID-19. Study-wide context: Both early and late time points after vaccination provided samples from a few convalescent patients. The researchers cultured 1.5 million to 2 million PBMC per well with 9.5 to 10 IU/ml IL-2 and roughly 10 ug/ml peptides.

This CDR3 spans 13 amino acids. Trimming left V 4 bases short and J 4 bases short, with 8 bases between. The germline CDR1 and CDR2 sequences are SGHDT and YYEEEE. CD4+ T cell isolation took place after approximately 11 days of culture. The infection with SARS-CoV-2 (confirmed by PCR) occurred in this person between March and December 2020. The cohort was immunized with two doses of either the BNT162b2 or mRNA-1273 vaccine. Half-medium replacement with IL-2 medium occurred on days 3 and 7. This clonotype was obtained from a human donor who had a prior SARS-CoV-2 infection. Sequenced material: CD4+ T cells from PBMCs cultured without peptide, taken after COVID-19 vaccination. This rearrangement joins TRBV5-6 to TRBJ2-2; no firm D call. CDR3 in amino acids: CASSPEVTGELFF. CDR3 coding DNA: TGTGCCAGCAGCCCTGAAGTCACCGGGGAGCTGTTTTTT.